This T cell receptor (beta chain) is drawn from a study of cytomegalovirus exposure and HLA in healthy donors. Study-level points and caveats: A later analysis reportedly found that, within productive TCRs, an Asian-associated ancestry cluster had fewer N-insertions than the mean observed across the roughly 670 donors. Among TCR sequences, most were rare, though some public TCRs appeared in many donors. Within an earlier analysis, most TCR beta V segments proved productive either about 87% or about 30% of the time.

As to this clone: What it binds is unknown.

With 60 Vbeta and 13 Jbeta primers, the PCR was carried out. The table came from immunoSEQ multiplex PCR; TCRdb's copy has only in-frame clones and leaves some out. This repertoire shows about 160,000 clones, roughly 83% found once; its top ten account for approximately 1.5%. The ends lost 5 bases at V and 0 bases at J; junction bases unmatched: 11. CDR1 and CDR2 from the germline V gene are SGHVS and FQNEAQ. The CDR3 loop spans 18 amino acids. Sequenced sample: PBMCs. The rearrangement links TRBV7-8 to TRBJ1-3; 9 nucleotides align to TRBD1. This sequence was found in a woman aged 18-29 years in good health and CMV-seronegative. The CDR3: CASSTKGTGLPSGNTIYF. The CDR3 nucleotides are TGTGCCAGCAGCACTAAGGGGACAGGGCTTCCCTCTGGAAACACCATATATTTT.